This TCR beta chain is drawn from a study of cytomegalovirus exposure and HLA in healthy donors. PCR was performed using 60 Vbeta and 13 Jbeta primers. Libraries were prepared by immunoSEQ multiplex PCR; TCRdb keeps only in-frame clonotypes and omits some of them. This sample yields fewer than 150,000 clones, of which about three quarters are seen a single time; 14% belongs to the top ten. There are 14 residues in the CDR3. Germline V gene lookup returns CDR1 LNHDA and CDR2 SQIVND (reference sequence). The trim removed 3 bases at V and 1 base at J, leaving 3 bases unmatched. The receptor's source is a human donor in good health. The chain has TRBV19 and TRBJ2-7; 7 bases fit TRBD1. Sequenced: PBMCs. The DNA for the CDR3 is TGTGCCAGTAGTATGACAGGGAGTTCCTACGAGCAGTACTTC. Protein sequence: CASSMTGSSYEQYF.